Below, 25 T cell receptor beta chains from the same sample are listed, as sequenced in a study of CD8+CD57+ T cells in acquired aplastic anemia. Genomic DNA served as template for TCR beta VDJ and CDR3 profiling. TCRdb re-analysed the reads in MiXCR, keeping a single row per CDR3 protein. The sample consists of tens of thousands of distinct CDR3 sequences, around 44% of them appearing once. Specimen: sorted CD4+, CD8+, or CD8+CD57+ T cells (not recorded which) from PBMCs. The receptors come from a human donor in good health, serving as a control.

The CDR3 loop reads CSARWTESNTEAFF. The CDR3 region has the DNA TGCAGTGCTAGGTGGACAGAGTCAAACACTGAAGCTTTCTTT. The chain recombines TRBV20-1 with TRBJ1-1; maybe TRBD1 (6 bases). Germline-derived CDR1 and CDR2 are DFQATT and SNEGSKA (reference sequence). This CDR3 spans 14 amino acids. V was cut by 3 bases and J by 2 bases, with 13 bases left in between.

In its sample, this clonotype was seen a few times. V gene TRBV4-1 combines with J gene TRBJ2-3; D might be TRBD2 (6 bases). The CDR3 is 20 residues long. CDR1 and CDR2 from the germline V gene are MGHRA and YSYEKL. V was trimmed by 5 bases and J by 0 bases, leaving 27 bases between them. The CDR3 bases are TGCGCCAGCAGCGAAAGAGCGGCCGCGGGGCACATTTCCAGCACAGATACGCAGTATTTT. The encoded protein is CASSERAAAGHISSTDTQYF.

Concerning this clonotype: Mismatch with germline at one junction end may stem from a read error. This chain connects TRBV15 to TRBJ2-5; D call uncertain. The CDR3 sequence is 14 residues long. From germline, CDR1 is LNHNV and CDR2 YYDKDF (reference sequence). The CDR3 region has the DNA TGTGCCACCAGCAGAGCTAGTCAGCAAGTGACCCAGTACTTC. It specifies CATSRASQQVTQYF.

This rearrangement joins TRBV19 to TRBJ1-1; D is unclear. The CDR3 runs to 13 residues. Germline V gene lookup returns CDR1 LNHDA and CDR2 SQIVND (reference sequence). Trimming left V 7 bases short and J 0 bases short, with 9 bases between. As DNA, the CDR3 is TGTGCCAGTACCCTAAATTTGAACACTGAAGCTTTCTTT. Its translation: CASTLNLNTEAFF.

This clonotype was observed at least ten times. The V gene is TRBV2, the J gene TRBJ2-3; D ambiguous. Per the germline V gene, CDR1 is SNHLY and CDR2 is FYNNEI. Trimming removed 6 bases from V and 6 bases from J, with 13 bases in between. The CDR3 runs 13 residues. Here the CDR3 reads CASRWNEQDTQYF. The CDR3 nucleotides read TGTGCCAGCAGGTGGAACGAGCAGGATACGCAGTATTTT. Full variable domain (rest looked up from reference TRBV2 and TRBJ2-3): EPEVTQTPSHQVTQMGQEVILRCVPISNHLYFYWYRQILGQKVEFLVSFYNNEISEKSEIFDDQFSVERPDGSNFTLKIRSTKLEDSAMYFCASRWNEQDTQYFGPGTRLTVL.

The genes are TRBV15 and TRBJ1-6; 7 nucleotides agree with TRBD1. Germline trimming cut 0 bases from V and 9 bases from J; bases unmatched to any gene: 8. CDR1 is LNHNV and CDR2 is YYDKDF in the germline V gene (reference sequence). The CDR3 length is 16 residues. The CDR3 spells CATSRDEGASGSPLHF. CDR3 sequence (DNA): TGTGCCACCAGCAGAGATGAGGGGGCTAGCGGTTCACCCCTCCACTTT.

This clonotype was counted ten times or more. The V and J genes are TRBV10-2 and TRBJ2-1; no clear D gene. CDR1 and CDR2 (germline): WSHSY, SAAADI. The CDR3 extends over 11 amino acids. V lost 3 bases to trimming and J lost 6 bases, with 3 bases between them. The CDR3 bases are TGCGCCAGCAGTGAATTCAATGAGCAGTTCTTC. It specifies CASSEFNEQFF.

This clonotype was picked up one time. A read error may explain this, as a much larger clone is one base away. The CDR3 protein is CASSVAGEAGMDTEAFF. The CDR3, as DNA: TGTGCCAGCAGCGTAGCAGGAGAGGCGGGGATGGACACTGAAGCTTTCTTT. This rearrangement joins TRBV9 to TRBJ1-1; D not certain. Germline values: CDR1 SGDLS, CDR2 YYNGEE. Trimming took off 0 bases at V and 3 bases at J, with 18 bases between the two ends. The CDR3 has 17 amino acids.

At least ten counts were recorded for this clonotype. The rearrangement links TRBV19 to TRBJ1-1; D is uncertain. Germline V gene data show CDR1 as LNHDA and CDR2 as SQIVND (reference sequence). V lost 3 bases and J lost 5, with 16 bases in between. The CDR3 loop spans 15 amino acids. The DNA for the CDR3 is TGTGCCAGTAGTATGGTACAAGAATGGGTGACTGAAGCTTTCTTT. Its protein is CASSMVQEWVTEAFF.

With regard to this clonotype: This may be a read error: a much more frequent sequence differs by one nucleotide. The chain carries TRBV7-6 and TRBJ1-2; 8 bases fit TRBD1. CDR1 and CDR2 (germline): SGHVS, FNYEAQ. The CDR3 totals 17 residues. CDR3 coding DNA: TGTGCCGGCAGCGCAGCGGGACAGGAGGTCGGTAACTATGGCTACACCTTC. This codes for CAGSAAGQEVGNYGYTF.

The chain combines TRBV6-5 with TRBJ1-1; D ambiguous. Germline assignment: CDR1 MNHEY and CDR2 SVGAGI. The CDR3 is 13 amino acids. Trimming took off 5 bases at V and 1 base at J, with 8 bases between the two ends. CDR3 nucleotide sequence: TGTGCCAGCAGTCACACCGGGAACACTGAAGCTTTCTTT. Amino acids: CASSHTGNTEAFF.

In this sample, this clonotype turned up a few times. The chain recombines TRBV29-1 with TRBJ1-1; TRBD1 might be the D (5 bases). Trimming shortened V by 3 bases and J by 1 base, and 12 bases separated the two germline ends. This CDR3 spans 14 amino acids. Germline V gives CDR1 SQVTM, CDR2 ANQGSEA. The CDR3 sequence: CSVEGGWRNTEAFF. For the CDR3, the DNA is TGCAGCGTTGAGGGGGGATGGAGGAACACTGAAGCTTTCTTT. Supplemented by reference TRBV29-1 and TRBJ1-1, the full variable domain reads SAVISQKPSRDICQRGTSLTIQCQVDSQVTMMFWYRQQPGQSLTLIATANQGSEATYESGFVIDKFPISRPNLTFSTLTVSNMSPEDSSIYLCSVEGGWRNTEAFFGQGTRLTVV.

In this sample, this clonotype turned up a few times. The rearrangement uses TRBV27 and TRBJ2-7; 13 bases align to TRBD2. Germline trimming cut 5 bases from V and 4 bases from J; bases unmatched to any gene: 5. The germline CDR1 and CDR2 sequences are MNHEY and SMNVEV (reference sequence). There are 15 residues in the CDR3. The CDR3 region has the DNA TGTGCCAGCAGTCTAAGACTAGCGGGGGGATACGAGCAGTACTTC. Its translation is CASSLRLAGGYEQYF.

The genes are TRBV29-1 and TRBJ2-5; perhaps TRBD2 as D (6 bases). V lost 5 bases, J lost 2 bases, and 9 bases lay in between. The CDR3 consists of 12 residues. Germline V gene sequence: CDR1 SQVTM, CDR2 ANQGSEA. The CDR3 DNA reads TGCAGCGTTCGGAGCGGGCAAGAGACCCAGTACTTC. Its protein is CSVRSGQETQYF.

This clonotype has ten or more counts. The chain carries TRBV19 and TRBJ2-7; maybe TRBD1 (5 bases). The CDR3 spans 13 residues. Germline CDR1 LNHDA, CDR2 SQIVND (reference sequence). Trimming cost V 10 bases and J 0 bases, with 13 bases left between them. The CDR3, as DNA: TGTGCCACTTCAGACAGTATCTCCTACGAGCAGTACTTC. Protein: CATSDSISYEQYF.

The sample holds one count of this clonotype. The chain employs TRBV20-1 and TRBJ2-1; 10 nucleotides align to TRBD2. The germline V gene encodes CDR1 DFQATT and CDR2 SNEGSKA (reference sequence). The ends lost 1 base at V and 7 bases at J; junction bases unmatched: 16. The length of the CDR3 is 18 residues. The CDR3 spells CSARASGSGRVGTNEQFF. DNA of the CDR3: TGCAGTGCTAGAGCTAGCGGGAGTGGGAGGGTAGGCACAAATGAGCAGTTCTTC.

V gene TRBV11-1 combines with J gene TRBJ2-5, with D maybe TRBD2 (5 bases). CDR1 is SGHAT and CDR2 is FQDESV in the germline V gene (reference sequence). The CDR3 totals 13 residues. Trimming took off 7 bases at V and 1 base at J, with 10 bases between the two ends. CDR3 in DNA: TGTGCCAGCACCCCGGGGATCCAAGAGACCCAGTACTTC. This translates into CASTPGIQETQYF.

The chain is built from TRBV20-1 and TRBJ2-7, with no clear D. Looked up from germline, CDR1 is DFQATT and CDR2 is SNEGSKA (reference sequence). The CDR3 spans 12 residues. V lost 3 bases, J lost 3 bases, and 9 bases lay in between. The CDR3 coding sequence is TGCAGTGCTAGTAGGCAGATCTACGAGCAGTACTTC. It encodes CSASRQIYEQYF.

This clonotype was seen repeatedly, ten times or more. CDR3 in DNA: TGTGCCAGTAGTATTCCGGGACGGATGAACACTGAAGCTTTCTTT. Translation gives CASSIPGRMNTEAFF. The chain is built from TRBV19 and TRBJ1-1, with D tentatively TRBD1 (5 bases). V lost 3 bases and J 0 bases, leaving 11 bases between the germline ends. CDR1 is LNHDA, CDR2 SQIVND, per germline (reference sequence). The CDR3 is 15 amino acids.

This clonotype appeared many times. The chain uses TRBV10-3 and TRBJ2-7; D is unresolved. CDR3 length: 13 amino acids. V was shortened by 6 bases and J by 2 bases, with 11 bases between the two germline ends. Germline values: CDR1 ENHRY, CDR2 SYGVKD. The CDR3 DNA reads TGTGCCATCAGGGACGGCGAAACCTACGAGCAGTACTTC. Encoded protein: CAIRDGETYEQYF.

The chain uses TRBV14 and TRBJ1-1; D uncertain. Per the germline V gene, CDR1 is SGHDN and CDR2 is FVKESK. V was shortened by 0 bases and J by 7 bases, with 12 bases between the two germline ends. This CDR3 contains 14 residues. The CDR3 sequence: CASSQDITAYEAFF. In nucleotides, the CDR3 is TGTGCCAGCAGCCAAGATATCACTGCCTATGAAGCTTTCTTT.

The V and J genes are TRBV11-2 and TRBJ2-3, with 10 bases aligning to TRBD2. This CDR3 has 16 residues. Germline V gene sequence: CDR1 SGHAT, CDR2 FQNNGV. Trimming removed 5 bases from V and 3 bases from J; junction bases left unmatched: 8. The CDR3 loop reads CASSLLGLAETDTQYF. In DNA, the CDR3 is TGTGCCAGCAGCCTCCTAGGACTAGCGGAAACAGATACGCAGTATTTT.

This clonotype was counted between two and nine times. The rearrangement uses TRBV27 and TRBJ2-7, with TRBD1 matching 8 bases. With V trimmed by 5 bases and J by 2 bases, 11 bases remained unmatched. Germline CDR1 MNHEY, CDR2 SMNVEV (reference sequence). The CDR3 has 16 residues. DNA of the CDR3: TGTGCCAGCAGTCCCTTTACGACACAGGGGGCCTACGAGCAGTACTTC. Amino acids: CASSPFTTQGAYEQYF.

This chain joins TRBV2 and TRBJ1-4; maybe TRBD1 (5 bases). The V gene's germline CDR1 is SNHLY and CDR2 FYNNEI. The CDR3 sequence is 14 residues long. Trimming stripped 6 bases from V and 2 bases from J, with 10 bases between. CDR3 DNA: TGTGCCAGCAGGAGGGGTGGCACTAATGAAAAACTGTTTTTT. This codes for CASRRGGTNEKLFF.

In its sample, this clonotype was seen a few times. This could be a read error, since a much larger clone is one nucleotide away. The rearrangement links TRBV20-1 to TRBJ1-2; D not resolved. The CDR3 spans 13 residues. Between the trimmed V and J ends, which lost 1 base and 10 bases, there was a span of 16 bases. Germline CDR1 and CDR2: DFQATT and SNEGSKA (reference sequence). CDR3: CSARVAGQSLYTF. CDR3 coding DNA: TGCAGTGCTAGAGTGGCCGGGCAATCACTCTACACCTTC.